This TCR beta chain was recovered during a study of identical twins. Study-level findings and limits: Twin-shared out-of-frame alpha sequences showed excess low generation probability.

Every donor was a healthy Caucasian. TCRdb re-analysed the 5' RACE reads in MiXCR, keeping a single row per CDR3 protein. The table records hundreds of thousands of distinct CDR3 sequences, 18% of them present only once. Notes on this clonotype: Its matching antigen is unknown.

CDR1 is ENHRY, CDR2 SYGVKD, per germline. Trimming took 9 bases from V and 3 from J; bases not matched to a gene: 11. There are 14 residues in the CDR3. These data were also reused for a study on T cells expressing NK-cell markers. That report adds: Of the CD8+ T cells in about 6 donors, roughly 1.0-7.0% belonged to dominant NKG2C+ clonotypes. These clonotypes additionally ranked first within the CD3+CD56-NKG2C+ fraction of four donors.

The sequence derives from a woman aged 18-30 years in good health. The sample comprised PBMCs. The chain recombines TRBV10-3 with TRBJ2-7; 7 positions match TRBD2. CDR3 in amino acids: CAISWGTGGYEQYF. CDR3 coding DNA: TGTGCCATATCCTGGGGCACGGGGGGCTACGAGCAGTACTTC.